The clone carrying this T cell receptor beta chain has a handful of counts. What it binds is not known. TCR cDNA was made by 5'RACE template switching, adding a universal primer site and UMIs. Using its own MiXCR run on the 5' RACE reads, TCRdb lists one record per CDR3 protein. The table includes under 700,000 distinct CDR3 sequences, less than 20% detected once. These data originate in a study of T cells after yellow fever vaccination. Points from the study as a whole: There was a small share of clonotypes that showed up in both the CD4 and CD8 compartments. Abundant contaminating clonotypes from the bulk population could appear in FACS-sorted repertoires.

The CDR3 loop spans 15 amino acids. V shed 0 bases and J shed 1 base, with 9 bases lying between them. The V gene's germline CDR1 is SGDLS and CDR2 YYNGEE. The chain is built from TRBV9 and TRBJ2-3; D ambiguous. This TCR came from a man aged 18 to 30 who received the YFV17D yellow fever vaccine. The sequenced sample was PBMCs, obtained 5 days after the first yellow fever vaccination. DNA for the CDR3: TGTGCCAGCAGCGTAGACATTGGAGGCACAGATACGCAGTATTTT. The encoded protein is CASSVDIGGTDTQYF.